The present entry profiles one TCR beta chain with its context. The antigen is not known. Amplified TCR beta CDR3 regions came from RNA transcripts. First-round RT-PCR with HTBI primers amplified the TCR CDR3 region. MiXCR, applied by TCRdb to the multiplex PCR reads, yields one record per CDR3 protein. The sample carries 480,000 or so distinct CDR3 sequences, over 35% recorded once. The data originate from a study of T cells in Graves' hyperthyroidism and ophthalmopathy. Study results and limitations: Appearing also in blood were most of the thyroid clonotypes expanded above 0.001. Stable hyperthyroidism was told apart from ophthalmopathy by a model built on 13 V-J features.

This CDR3 has 14 amino acids. The V gene's germline CDR1 is ENHRY and CDR2 SYGVKD. V was cut by 0 bases and J by 3 bases, with 8 bases left in between. Sequencing was done on a sample of peripheral blood or thyroid tissue (not recorded which). This clonotype was obtained from an adult woman with Graves' disease, either hyperthyroidism or ophthalmopathy (not recorded which). This chain connects TRBV10-3 to TRBJ1-2, with D unresolved. This chain's CDR3 is CAISESTTDYGYTF. The CDR3 coding sequence is TGTGCCATCAGTGAGTCGACGACCGACTATGGCTACACCTTC.